The 18 T cell receptor beta chains reported below all come from one sample, sequenced in a study of technical replicates of blood from a few donors. This table comes from immunoSEQ multiplex PCR, and its TCRdb copy is limited to in-frame clones, with some not included. The data contain 60,000 to 80,000 clones, roughly 86% of them singletons. Sequenced input: PBMCs. The source of these receptors is a human donor in good health. Some clones in this sample may be carry-over from other donors' samples.

The chain combines TRBV7-8 with TRBJ2-3; 7 bases align to TRBD1. The CDR3 is 13 residues long. The trim removed 5 bases at V and 6 bases at J, leaving 5 bases unmatched. The germline V gene has CDR1 SGHVS and CDR2 FQNEAQ. The CDR3 loop is CASSGDRVDTQYF. DNA of the CDR3: TGTGCCAGCAGCGGTGACAGGGTGGATACGCAGTATTTT.

The chain joins TRBV30 to TRBJ2-2, with unresolved D. The CDR3 loop spans 14 amino acids. The germline V gene has CDR1 GTSNPN and CDR2 SVGIG (reference sequence). V shed 1 base and J shed 3 bases, with 9 bases lying between them. The CDR3 region has the DNA TGTGCCTGGAGTGCTGGGCACTACACCGGGGAGCTGTTTTTT. Amino acid sequence: CAWSAGHYTGELFF.

The chain recombines TRBV6-5 with TRBJ2-5; tentative D call: TRBD1 (5 bases). The CDR3 extends over 14 amino acids. Germline CDR1 and CDR2: MNHEY and SVGAGI. Trimming stripped 4 bases from V and 5 bases from J, with 14 bases between. The CDR3 bases are TGTGCCAGCAGTTCCGCAGGGCAGGGTGAGACCCAGTACTTC. This translates into CASSSAGQGETQYF.

This chain uses TRBV5-6 with TRBJ2-3; D possibly corresponds to TRBD1 (5 bases). The CDR3 consists of 13 residues. V was pared by 1 base and J by 6 bases, with 9 bases between. Germline values: CDR1 SGHDT, CDR2 YYEEEE. The CDR3 nucleotides are TGTGCCAGCAGCTTGCCAGGGCCGGATACGCAGTATTTT. Translation gives CASSLPGPDTQYF.

The V gene is TRBV4-1, the J gene TRBJ1-2; 7 nucleotides line up with TRBD1. Germline loops: CDR1 MGHRA, CDR2 YSYEKL. Unmatched junction bases numbered 10, after V lost 4 bases and J lost 8 bases. There are 14 residues in the CDR3. CDR3 amino acids: CASSRQKGARGYTF. The DNA of the CDR3 is TGCGCCAGCAGCCGCCAAAAGGGGGCTCGGGGCTACACCTTC.

The chain couples TRBV7-9 to TRBJ1-6; 8 nucleotides align to TRBD1. Unmatched junction bases numbered 4, after V lost 5 bases and J lost 7 bases. The CDR3 is 14 residues long. Germline CDR1 reads SEHNR; CDR2 reads FQNEAQ (reference sequence). The CDR3 DNA reads TGTGCCAGCAGCGGAGGACAGGGAAATTCACCCCTCCACTTT. Translation: CASSGGQGNSPLHF.

The chain links TRBV25-1 to TRBJ2-1; D might be TRBD1 (6 bases). The germline CDR1 and CDR2 sequences are MGHDK and SYGVNS. With 6 bases removed from V and 7 bases from J, the gap between germline ends came to 16 bases. This CDR3 has 14 residues. The CDR3 here is CASRTNRGTNEQFF. The CDR3 region has the DNA TGTGCCAGCAGAACCAATAGGGGGACGAATGAGCAGTTCTTC.

The gene calls are TRBV6-1 and TRBJ1-1; 7 nucleotides match TRBD1. Germline V CDR1 and CDR2: MNHNS, SASEGT. V lost 10 bases to trimming and J lost 2 bases; unmatched junction nucleotides: 7. The CDR3 consists of 13 residues. CDR3 protein: CATRRQGNTEAFF. The CDR3 DNA reads TGTGCCACCAGGAGACAGGGAAACACTGAAGCTTTCTTT.

This clone was observed once. This chain uses TRBV7-9 with TRBJ1-1; D not resolved. This CDR3 comprises 12 residues. V lost 2 bases to trimming and J lost 4 bases, with 5 bases between them. Germline-derived CDR1 and CDR2 are SEHNR and FQNEAQ (reference sequence). The CDR3 region is CASSLLSTEAFF. CDR3 in DNA: TGTGCCAGCAGCTTACTTTCCACTGAAGCTTTCTTT.

This clone has a handful of counts. This chain connects TRBV6-5 to TRBJ2-1; 10 bases are shared with TRBD1. V dropped 8 bases and J dropped 7; count of bases not matched to a gene: 11. Germline CDR1 is MNHEY and CDR2 is SVGAGI. This CDR3 has 15 residues. The CDR3 region is CASRPRQGAENEQFF. The CDR3 DNA reads TGTGCCAGCCGACCGCGACAGGGGGCGGAAAATGAGCAGTTCTTC.

In nucleotides, the CDR3 is TGTGCCAGCAGCCAAGATATGGGGGCTGGTGAAAAACTGTTTTTT. This sequence encodes CASSQDMGAGEKLFF. This chain joins TRBV14 and TRBJ1-4, with D possibly matching TRBD1 (6 bases). Germline assignment: CDR1 SGHDN and CDR2 FVKESK. The CDR3 runs to 15 residues. Trimming removed 0 bases from V and 7 bases from J, with 12 bases in between.

The genes are TRBV7-2 and TRBJ1-1; 7 nucleotides match TRBD1. CDR3 length: 16 amino acids. From germline, CDR1 is SGHTA and CDR2 FQGNSA. V gave up 3 bases and J gave up 1 base; unmatched junction bases: 8. The CDR3 DNA reads TGTGCCAGCAGCTTCGTCGCCGGGACAGCGAACACTGAAGCTTTCTTT. Amino acids: CASSFVAGTANTEAFF.

This chain uses TRBV19 with TRBJ2-2; perhaps TRBD1 as D (7 bases). Trimming removed 7 bases at V and 3 bases at J, with 24 bases between. Per the germline V gene, CDR1 is LNHDA and CDR2 is SQIVND (reference sequence). CDR3 size: 18 residues. CDR3 amino acids: CASTPGGGGKGDTGELFF. CDR3 sequence (DNA): TGTGCCAGTACCCCAGGGGGAGGAGGGAAGGGGGACACCGGGGAGCTGTTTTTT. Full variable domain (missing parts from reference TRBV19 and TRBJ2-2): DGGITQSPKYLFRKEGQNVTLSCEQNLNHDAMYWYRQDPGQGLRLIYYSQIVNDFQKGDIAEGYSVSREKKESFPLTVTSAQKNPTAFYLCASTPGGGGKGDTGELFFGEGSRLTVL.

This chain connects TRBV6-6 to TRBJ2-2, with D unresolved. There are 11 residues in the CDR3. V was shortened by 7 bases and J by 6 bases, with 6 bases between the two germline ends. From germline, CDR1 is MNHNY and CDR2 SVGAGI (reference sequence). DNA for the CDR3: TGTGCCAGCACTCGGTCCGGGGAGCTGTTTTTT. Encoded protein: CASTRSGELFF.

This chain connects TRBV4-1 to TRBJ2-3, with D maybe TRBD1 (6 bases). CDR1 is MGHRA and CDR2 is YSYEKL in the germline V gene. The length of the CDR3 is 15 residues. V was pared by 5 bases and J by 0 bases, with 12 bases between. This CDR3 reads CASSSGGYSTDTQYF. Written as DNA, the CDR3 is TGCGCCAGCAGCTCTGGGGGCTATAGCACAGATACGCAGTATTTT.

This chain uses TRBV9 with TRBJ1-6; 8 bases fit TRBD1. Germline assignment: CDR1 SGDLS and CDR2 YYNGEE. Losses at the gene ends were 0 bases for V and 10 bases for J; bases not matched to a gene: 9. The CDR3 covers 16 residues. The CDR3 reads CASSVAVAGGGSPLHF. CDR3 DNA: TGTGCCAGCAGCGTAGCTGTCGCAGGGGGCGGGTCACCCCTCCACTTT. The full variable domain, its missing parts supplied by reference TRBV9 and TRBJ1-6, is DSGVTQTPKHLITATGQRVTLRCSPRSGDLSVYWYQQSLDQGLQFLIQYYNGEERAKGNILERFSAQQFPDLHSELNLSSLELGDSALYFCASSVAVAGGGSPLHFGNGTRLTVT.

CDR3 in DNA: TGTGCCAGCAGCGGCTACAGGGGAAGGACTGGGGCCAACGTCCTGACTTTC. It specifies CASSGYRGRTGANVLTF. The chain is built from TRBV9 and TRBJ2-6; 7 bases agree with TRBD1. V dropped 3 bases and J dropped 2; count of bases not matched to a gene: 8. Germline CDR1 is SGDLS and CDR2 is YYNGEE. The CDR3 is 17 amino acids.

The J gene is TRBJ2-7, the V gene TRBV13, with 10 bases fitting TRBD2. Germline V lookup: CDR1 PRHDT, CDR2 FYEKMQ (reference sequence). V dropped 6 bases and J dropped 3; count of bases not matched to a gene: 5. There are 14 residues in the CDR3. The CDR3 spells CASRRIAGGYEQYF. CDR3 nucleotides: TGTGCCAGCAGACGAATAGCGGGGGGCTACGAGCAGTACTTC.